This TCR beta chain was observed in a study of T-cell memory formation after mild COVID-19. Findings and caveats of the study: Clones that contracted clustered mainly in CM and EM if CD4+ and in EMRA if CD8+. Day 15 to 85 contractors were CD4/CD8 balanced; later expanders leaned CD4+.

Deletions cut 3 bases from V and 1 base from J, with 9 bases between. This CDR3 region has 14 residues. In germline, CDR1 is SGHRS, CDR2 YFSETQ. TCRdb processed the 5' RACE reads anew with MiXCR; each CDR3 protein has one entry. Here the sample spans just over 300,000 distinct CDR3 sequences, just under 20% being singletons. This clonotype was seen ten or more times. Its antigen is not known. The J gene is TRBJ2-3, the V gene TRBV5-1; D uncertain. Material for sequencing was PBMCs or a T cell subset sorted from them (not recorded which). The receptor was isolated from a man aged 18 to 30 who had mild COVID-19 (a few samples of this study predate the infection). Cell type and time point are not known. CDR3 DNA sequence: TGCGCCAGCAGCTCTGGACGGGGCACAGATACGCAGTATTTT. Amino acids: CASSSGRGTDTQYF. The full variable domain, in which reference TRBV5-1 and TRBJ2-3 provide the parts outside the CDR3, is KAGVTQTPRYLIKTRGQQVTLSCSPISGHRSVSWYQQTPGQGLQFLFEYFSETQRNKGNFPGRFSGRQFSNSRSEMNVSTLELGDSALYLCASSSGRGTDTQYFGPGTRLTVL.